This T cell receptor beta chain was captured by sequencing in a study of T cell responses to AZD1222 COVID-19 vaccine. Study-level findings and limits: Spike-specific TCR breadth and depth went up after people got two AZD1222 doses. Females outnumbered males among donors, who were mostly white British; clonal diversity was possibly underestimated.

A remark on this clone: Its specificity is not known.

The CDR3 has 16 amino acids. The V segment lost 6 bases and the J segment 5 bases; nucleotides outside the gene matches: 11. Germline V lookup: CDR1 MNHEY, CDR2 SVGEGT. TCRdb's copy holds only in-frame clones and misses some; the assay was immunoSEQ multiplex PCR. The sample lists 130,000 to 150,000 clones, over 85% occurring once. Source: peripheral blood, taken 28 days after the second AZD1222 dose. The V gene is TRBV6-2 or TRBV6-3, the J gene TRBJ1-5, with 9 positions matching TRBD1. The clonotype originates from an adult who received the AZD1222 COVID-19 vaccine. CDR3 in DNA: TGTGCCAGCAGACCTGGGGGACAGGGCCCCGATCAGCCCCAGCATTTT. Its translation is CASRPGGQGPDQPQHF.